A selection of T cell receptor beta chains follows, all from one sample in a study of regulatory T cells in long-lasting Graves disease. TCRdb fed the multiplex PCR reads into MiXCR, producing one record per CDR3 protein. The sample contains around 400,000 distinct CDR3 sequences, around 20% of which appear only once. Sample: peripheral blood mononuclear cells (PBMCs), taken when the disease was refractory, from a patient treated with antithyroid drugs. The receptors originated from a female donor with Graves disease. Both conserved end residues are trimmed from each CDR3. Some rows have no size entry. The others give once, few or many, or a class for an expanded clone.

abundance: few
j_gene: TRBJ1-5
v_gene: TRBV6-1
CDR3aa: ASSPTRGGTQPQH

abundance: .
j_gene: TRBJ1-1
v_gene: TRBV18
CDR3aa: ASSPKGHTEAF

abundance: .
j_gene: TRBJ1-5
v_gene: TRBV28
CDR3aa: ASSSAGGQPQH

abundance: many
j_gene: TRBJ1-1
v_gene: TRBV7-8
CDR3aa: ASSLGGQGNTEAF

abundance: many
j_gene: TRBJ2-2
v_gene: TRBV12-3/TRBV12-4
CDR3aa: ASSYFLVSSGELF

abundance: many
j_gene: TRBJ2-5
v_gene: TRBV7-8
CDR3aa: ASSSPTGTVETQY

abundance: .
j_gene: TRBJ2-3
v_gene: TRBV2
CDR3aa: ASTRPGTSQSQY

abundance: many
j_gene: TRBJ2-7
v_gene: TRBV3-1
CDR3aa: ASSQDAASLQY

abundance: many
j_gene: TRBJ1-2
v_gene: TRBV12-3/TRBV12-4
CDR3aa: ASSSRANYGYT

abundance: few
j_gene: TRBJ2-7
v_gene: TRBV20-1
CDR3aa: SANPPFDSREQY

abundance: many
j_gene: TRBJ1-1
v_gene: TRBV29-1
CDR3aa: SVDRNTEAF

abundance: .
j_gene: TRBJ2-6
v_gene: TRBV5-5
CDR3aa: ASSQGIGRFSGANVLT

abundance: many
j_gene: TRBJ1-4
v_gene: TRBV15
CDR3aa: ATYRDRGEKLF

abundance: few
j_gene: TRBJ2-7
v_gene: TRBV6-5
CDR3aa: ASSSTEQPPYEQY

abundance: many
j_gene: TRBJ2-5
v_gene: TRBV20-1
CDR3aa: SARGTGTSGRDDFETQY

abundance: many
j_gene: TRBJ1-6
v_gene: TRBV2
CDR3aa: ASRTGTGPNSPLH

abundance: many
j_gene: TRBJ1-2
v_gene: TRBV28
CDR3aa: ASSPTPGPPYNYGYT

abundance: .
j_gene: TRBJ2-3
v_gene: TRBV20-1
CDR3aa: SARDLRDRASTDTQY

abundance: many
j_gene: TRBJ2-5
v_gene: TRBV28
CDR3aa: AIHPGQGTGKTQY

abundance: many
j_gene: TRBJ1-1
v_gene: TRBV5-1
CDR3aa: ASRGPTDKAF

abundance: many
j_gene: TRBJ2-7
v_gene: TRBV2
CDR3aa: ASSEGGLAGDPYEQY

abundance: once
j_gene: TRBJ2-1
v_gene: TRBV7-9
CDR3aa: ASSYLEREWGNEQF

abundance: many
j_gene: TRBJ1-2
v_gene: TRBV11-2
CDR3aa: ASNLGVNRDPLYGYT